The rows below give T cell receptor beta chains drawn from one sample of a study of neurological immune-mediated disorders. TCRdb used MiXCR to reprocess the 5' RACE reads, holding one entry per CDR3 protein. The profile covers about 66,000 distinct CDR3 sequences, with 3.9% appearing a single time and 1% to 1.5% taken by the ten largest. The sequenced sample consisted of PBMCs. Every receptor here comes from a man aged 25 to 40 with multiple sclerosis. CDR3s include the opening cysteine and the closing phenylalanine or tryptophan.

V gene	J gene	CDR3 protein
TRBV21-1	TRBJ1-1	CASSKGQGVGTEAFF
TRBV5-1	TRBJ2-7	CASSLDQGHEQYF
TRBV9	TRBJ2-7	CASSVDRERGYEQYF
TRBV10-3	TRBJ1-5	CAISEWGYNQPQHF
TRBV5-6	TRBJ1-2	CASSFRVGYTF
TRBV20-1	TRBJ1-6	CSASRGHRNSPLHF
TRBV11-2	TRBJ2-7	CASSPTTELGEQYF
TRBV3-1	TRBJ2-4	CASSQPGGIQYF
TRBV5-1	TRBJ1-5	CASSLSGQSNQPQHF
TRBV7-9	TRBJ2-5	CASSGTGQETQYF
TRBV5-4	TRBJ1-1	CASSLTGAGDTEAFF
TRBV7-9	TRBJ1-1	CASSPTGVNTEAFF
TRBV5-1	TRBJ1-1	CASSLTPRRLDTEAFF
TRBV7-2	TRBJ2-3	CASSSRGATDTQYF
TRBV24-1	TRBJ2-5	CATSDSKDFQETQYF
TRBV20-1	TRBJ2-7	CSASWRGNYEQYF